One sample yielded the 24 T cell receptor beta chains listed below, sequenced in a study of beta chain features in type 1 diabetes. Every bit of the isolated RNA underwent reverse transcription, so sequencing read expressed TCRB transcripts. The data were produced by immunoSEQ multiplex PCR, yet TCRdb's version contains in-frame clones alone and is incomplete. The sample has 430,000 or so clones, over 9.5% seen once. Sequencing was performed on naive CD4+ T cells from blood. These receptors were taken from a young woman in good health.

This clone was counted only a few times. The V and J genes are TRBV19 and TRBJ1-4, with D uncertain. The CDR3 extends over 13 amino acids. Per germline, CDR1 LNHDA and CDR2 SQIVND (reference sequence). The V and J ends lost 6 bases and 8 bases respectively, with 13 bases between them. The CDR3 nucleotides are TGTGCCAGTAGACGGACCGCTGGCGAAAAACTGTTTTTT. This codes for CASRRTAGEKLFF.

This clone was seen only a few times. The CDR3 DNA reads as TGCAGCGTTCCCGTCGGGACAGGGAACTATGGCTACACCTTC. It codes for CSVPVGTGNYGYTF. The rearrangement joins TRBV29-1 to TRBJ1-2, with 9 bases fitting TRBD1. Germline assignment: CDR1 SQVTM and CDR2 ANQGSEA. The CDR3 is made up of 14 amino acids. Trimming cost V 5 bases and J 2 bases; bases outside gene matches: 6. Full variable domain (outside the CDR3, taken from reference TRBV29-1 and TRBJ1-2): SAVISQKPSRDICQRGTSLTIQCQVDSQVTMMFWYRQQPGQSLTLIATANQGSEATYESGFVIDKFPISRPNLTFSTLTVSNMSPEDSSIYLCSVPVGTGNYGYTFGSGTRLTVV.

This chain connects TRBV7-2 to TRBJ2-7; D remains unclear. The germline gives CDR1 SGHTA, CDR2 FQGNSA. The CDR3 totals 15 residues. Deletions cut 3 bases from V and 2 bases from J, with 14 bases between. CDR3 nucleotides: TGTGCCAGCAGCTTCCTTATAGCATGGACCTACGAGCAGTACTTC. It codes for CASSFLIAWTYEQYF.

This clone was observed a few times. The CDR3 nucleotides are TGTGCCAGCAACTTCGGGACAGGGAGACCGTTCTTC. Its translation is CASNFGTGRPFF. The chain links TRBV28 to TRBJ2-1, with 9 bases aligning to TRBD1. Unmatched junction bases numbered 10, after V lost 7 bases and J lost 15 bases. Germline CDR1 MDHEN, CDR2 SYDVKM. The CDR3 is made up of 12 amino acids.

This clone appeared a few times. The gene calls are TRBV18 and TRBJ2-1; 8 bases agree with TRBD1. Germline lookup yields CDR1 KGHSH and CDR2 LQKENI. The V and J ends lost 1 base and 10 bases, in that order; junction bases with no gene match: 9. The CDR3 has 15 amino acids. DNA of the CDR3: TGTGCCAGCTCACCACTATCTGGACAGGGTGGCGAGCAGTTCTTC. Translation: CASSPLSGQGGEQFF.

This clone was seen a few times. Here the CDR3 DNA reads TGTGCCAGCAGCTTAGTCGTGACTAGTACCGATACGCAGTATTTT. Residues: CASSLVVTSTDTQYF. The chain employs TRBV11-1 and TRBJ2-3; TRBD2 is a possible D gene (6 bases). V gave up 1 base and J gave up 6 bases, with 14 bases separating them. Germline CDR1 is SGHAT and CDR2 is FQDESV (reference sequence). The CDR3 has 15 amino acids.

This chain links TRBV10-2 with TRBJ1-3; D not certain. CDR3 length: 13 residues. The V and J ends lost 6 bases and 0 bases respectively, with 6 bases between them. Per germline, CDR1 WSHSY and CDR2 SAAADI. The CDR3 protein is CASSWSSGNTIYF. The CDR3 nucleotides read TGCGCCAGCAGCTGGAGCTCTGGAAACACCATATATTTT.

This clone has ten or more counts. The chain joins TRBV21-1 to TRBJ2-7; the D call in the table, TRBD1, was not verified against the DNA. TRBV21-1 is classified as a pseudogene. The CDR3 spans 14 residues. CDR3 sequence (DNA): TGTGCCAGCGAGGGCAGGGGTAGCTCCTACGAGCAGTACGTC. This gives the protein CASEGRGSSYEQYV.

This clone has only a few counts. Here the CDR3 DNA reads TGTGCCAGCAGCCCAACCGGAGCAGGGGGTTGGGACATTCAGTACTTC. This encodes CASSPTGAGGWDIQYF. This chain joins TRBV7-2 and TRBJ2-4; 7 bases map to TRBD1. This CDR3 has 16 residues. The germline V gene encodes CDR1 SGHTA and CDR2 FQGNSA. Trimming removed 5 bases from V and 8 bases from J; junction bases left unmatched: 15.

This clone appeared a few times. DNA of the CDR3: TGTGCCAGCAGACTCGACCGAGACTATGAGCAGTTCTTC. Residues: CASRLDRDYEQFF. The V and J genes are TRBV28 and TRBJ2-1, with D hard to call. The CDR3 covers 13 residues. Germline CDR1 MDHEN, CDR2 SYDVKM. Trimming pared 6 bases from V and 8 bases from J, leaving 14 bases between.

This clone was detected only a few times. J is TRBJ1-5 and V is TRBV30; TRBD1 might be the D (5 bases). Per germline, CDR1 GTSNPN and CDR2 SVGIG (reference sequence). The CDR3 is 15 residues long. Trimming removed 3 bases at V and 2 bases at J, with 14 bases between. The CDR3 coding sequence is TGTGCCTGGAGACCTGGGACCACGGGCAATCAGCCCCAGCATTTT. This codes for CAWRPGTTGNQPQHF. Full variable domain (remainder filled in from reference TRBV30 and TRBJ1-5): SQTIHQWPATLVQPVGSPLSLECTVEGTSNPNLYWYRQAAGRGLQLLFYSVGIGQISSEVPQNLSASRPQDRQFILSSKKLLLSDSGFYLCAWRPGTTGNQPQHFGDGTRLSIL.

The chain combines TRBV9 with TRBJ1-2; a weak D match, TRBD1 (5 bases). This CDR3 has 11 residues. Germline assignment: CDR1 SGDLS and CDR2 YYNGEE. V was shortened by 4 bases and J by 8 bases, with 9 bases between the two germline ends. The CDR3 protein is CASSTREGYTF. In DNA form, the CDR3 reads TGTGCCAGCAGCACCAGGGAGGGCTACACCTTC. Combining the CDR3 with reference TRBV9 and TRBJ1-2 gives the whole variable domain DSGVTQTPKHLITATGQRVTLRCSPRSGDLSVYWYQQSLDQGLQFLIQYYNGEERAKGNILERFSAQQFPDLHSELNLSSLELGDSALYFCASSTREGYTFGSGTRLTVV.

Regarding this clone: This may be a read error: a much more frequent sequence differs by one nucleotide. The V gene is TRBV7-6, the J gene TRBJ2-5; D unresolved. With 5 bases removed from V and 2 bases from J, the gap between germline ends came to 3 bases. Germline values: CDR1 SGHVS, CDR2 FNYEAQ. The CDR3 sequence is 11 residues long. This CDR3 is CASSKQETQYF. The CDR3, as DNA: TGTGCCAGCAGCAAACAAGAGACCCAGTACTTC.

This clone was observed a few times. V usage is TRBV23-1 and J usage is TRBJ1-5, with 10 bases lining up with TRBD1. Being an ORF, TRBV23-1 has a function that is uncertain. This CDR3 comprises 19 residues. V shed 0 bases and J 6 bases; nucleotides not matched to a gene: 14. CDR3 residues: CASSQSGPPGQGSCQPQHF. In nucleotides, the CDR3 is TGCGCCAGCAGTCAATCGGGCCCCCCGGGACAGGGGAGTTGTCAGCCCCAGCATTTT.

CDR3 sequence: CASSLVGLVQETQYF. DNA for the CDR3: TGCGCCAGCAGCTTGGTGGGACTCGTACAAGAGACCCAGTACTTC. V usage is TRBV5-1 and J usage is TRBJ2-5; tentative D call: TRBD2 (6 bases). Trimming left V 0 bases short and J 2 bases short, with 11 bases between. The CDR3 consists of 15 residues. Per the germline V gene, CDR1 is SGHRS and CDR2 is YFSETQ.

Written as DNA, the CDR3 is TGCAGCGTTTACGACAGGCCGAACACCGGGGAGCTGTTTTTT. Residues: CSVYDRPNTGELFF. V and J are TRBV29-1 and TRBJ2-2, with D perhaps TRBD1 (6 bases). Trimming pared 5 bases from V and 0 bases from J, leaving 10 bases between. The CDR3 length is 14 residues. Germline V gene sequence: CDR1 SQVTM, CDR2 ANQGSEA.

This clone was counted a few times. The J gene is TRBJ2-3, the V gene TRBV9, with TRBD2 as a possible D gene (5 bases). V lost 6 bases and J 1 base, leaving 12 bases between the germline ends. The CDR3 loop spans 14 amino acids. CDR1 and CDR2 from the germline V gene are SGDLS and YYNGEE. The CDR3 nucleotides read TGTGCCAGCAATCGGGAAGCCCGCACAGATACGCAGTATTTT. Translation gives CASNREARTDTQYF.

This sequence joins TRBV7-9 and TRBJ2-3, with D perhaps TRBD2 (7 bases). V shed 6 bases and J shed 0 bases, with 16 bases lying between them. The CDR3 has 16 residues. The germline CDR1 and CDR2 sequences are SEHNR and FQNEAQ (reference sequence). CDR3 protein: CASRPKSGGSTDTQYF. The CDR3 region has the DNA TGTGCCAGCAGACCAAAGTCGGGGGGCAGCACAGATACGCAGTATTTT.

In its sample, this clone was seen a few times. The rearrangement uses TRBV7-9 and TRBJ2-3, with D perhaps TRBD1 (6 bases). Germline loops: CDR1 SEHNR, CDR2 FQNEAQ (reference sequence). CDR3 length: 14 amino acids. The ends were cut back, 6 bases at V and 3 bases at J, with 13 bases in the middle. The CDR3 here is CASRLTGETDTQYF. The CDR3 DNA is TGTGCCAGCAGGTTGACAGGAGAGACAGATACGCAGTATTTT.

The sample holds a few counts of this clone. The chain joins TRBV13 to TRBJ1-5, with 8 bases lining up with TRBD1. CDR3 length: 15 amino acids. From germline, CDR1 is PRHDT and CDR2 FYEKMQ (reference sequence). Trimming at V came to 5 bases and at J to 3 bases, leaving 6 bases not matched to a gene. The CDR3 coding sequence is TGTGCCAGCAGCCCGGACAGGGTGCCCAATCAGCCCCAGCATTTT. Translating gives CASSPDRVPNQPQHF.

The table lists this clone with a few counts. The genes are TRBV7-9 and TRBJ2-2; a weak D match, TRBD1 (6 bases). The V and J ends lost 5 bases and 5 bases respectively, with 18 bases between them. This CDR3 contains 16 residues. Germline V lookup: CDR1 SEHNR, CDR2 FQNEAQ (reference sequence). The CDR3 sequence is CASSPSQGIRTGELFF. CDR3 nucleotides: TGTGCCAGCAGCCCTAGCCAGGGGATAAGGACCGGGGAGCTGTTTTTT.

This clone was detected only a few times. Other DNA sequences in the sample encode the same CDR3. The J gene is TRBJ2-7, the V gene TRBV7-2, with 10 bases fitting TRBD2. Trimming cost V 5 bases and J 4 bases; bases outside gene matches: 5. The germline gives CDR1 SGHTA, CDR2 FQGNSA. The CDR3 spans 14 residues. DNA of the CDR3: TGTGCCAGCAGCAGGACTAGCGGAGCATACGAGCAGTACTTC. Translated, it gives CASSRTSGAYEQYF.

The CDR3 sequence is CASSYVSASGSQVQYF. The CDR3 DNA sequence: TGTGCCAGCAGTTACGTCTCGGCTAGCGGGAGTCAAGTACAGTACTTC. The V call is TRBV6-5, the J call TRBJ2-7; 10 bases are a match to TRBD2. The V gene's germline CDR1 is MNHEY and CDR2 SVGAGI. V dropped 2 bases and J dropped 10; count of bases not matched to a gene: 14. The CDR3 runs to 16 residues.

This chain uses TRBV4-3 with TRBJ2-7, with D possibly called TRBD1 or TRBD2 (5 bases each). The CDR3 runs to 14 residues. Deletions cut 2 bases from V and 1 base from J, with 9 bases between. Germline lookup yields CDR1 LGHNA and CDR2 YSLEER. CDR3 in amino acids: CASSQRDGSYEQYF. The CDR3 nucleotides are TGCGCCAGCAGCCAAAGGGACGGTTCCTACGAGCAGTACTTC.